This TCR beta chain was identified in a study of Ad26.COV2.S vaccination and SARS-CoV-2 variants. The CDR3 covers 12 residues. Looked up from germline, CDR1 is MNHEY and CDR2 is SVGEGT. V dropped 6 bases and J dropped 7; count of bases not matched to a gene: 4. Clones were sequenced by immunoSEQ multiplex PCR, and TCRdb holds only the in-frame ones, with some missing. This sample has some 450,000 clones, with about 90% found just once. The treatment is: over 15 received Ad26.COV2.S at low or high dose, single or two shots; roughly five received placebo; per-sample allocation not given. Following the first vaccine or placebo injection, samples were taken on day 63.

The receptor was isolated from a person between 18 and 59 years old who received the Ad26.COV2.S COVID-19 vaccine or a placebo. The sample here was peripheral blood, taken in a trial of Ad26.COV2.S vaccine versus placebo. The chain is built from TRBV6-2 or TRBV6-3 and TRBJ1-2, with TRBD1 matching over 8 bases. Here the CDR3 DNA reads TGTGCCAGCAGCCGGGGACAGGCTGGCTACACCTTC. This sequence encodes CASSRGQAGYTF.